Shown below are 26 T cell receptor beta chains from a single sample sequenced in a study of T-cell reconstitution after alpha-beta-depleted transplantation in children. TCRbeta library construction was performed incorporating unique molecular identifiers. TCRdb reanalysed the PCR reads using MiXCR and keeps one entry per CDR3 protein. The sample includes around 600,000 distinct CDR3 sequences, 16% of them seen just once. The source was PBMCs from the stem cell graft donor, collected from the stem cell graft. These receptors came from a human donor who donated a stem cell graft to a child with acute myeloid leukemia.

The sample holds many counts of this clonotype. This sequence joins TRBV6-5 and TRBJ1-2; D is possibly TRBD1 (5 bases). Trimming took off 0 bases at V and 5 bases at J, with 10 bases between the two ends. Germline values: CDR1 MNHEY, CDR2 SVGAGI. This CDR3 comprises 14 residues. The CDR3 region is CASSYSMGEYGYTF. CDR3 sequence (DNA): TGTGCCAGCAGTTACTCGATGGGGGAGTATGGCTACACCTTC.

CDR3 sequence reads: CASSLAWLATGELFF. For the CDR3, the DNA is TGTGCCAGCAGCTTAGCGTGGTTGGCCACCGGGGAGCTGTTTTTT. The chain couples TRBV7-2 to TRBJ2-2; D unclear. Trimming stripped 0 bases from V and 4 bases from J, with 9 bases between. The V gene's germline CDR1 is SGHTA and CDR2 FQGNSA. The CDR3 runs to 15 residues.

This clonotype was recorded many times. The chain employs TRBV29-1 and TRBJ2-1; tentative D call: TRBD2 (7 bases). Trimming pared 3 bases from V and 0 bases from J, leaving 21 bases between. The CDR3 runs 18 residues. Germline V gene lookup returns CDR1 SQVTM and CDR2 ANQGSEA. CDR3 sequence reads: CSVDGQHRGGTSYNEQFF. CDR3 coding DNA: TGCAGCGTTGACGGGCAGCATAGGGGGGGGACCTCCTACAATGAGCAGTTCTTC.

This chain connects TRBV5-8 to TRBJ2-2; D may correspond to TRBD1 or TRBD2 (5 bases each). In germline, CDR1 is SGHTS, CDR2 YDEGEE. The V end lost 0 bases, the J end lost 0 bases, and 9 bases lay between the germline ends. The CDR3 consists of 16 residues. In nucleotides, the CDR3 is TGTGCCAGCAGCTTGGCCTGGGGGTCGAACACCGGGGAGCTGTTTTTT. It specifies CASSLAWGSNTGELFF.

This clonotype was seen at least ten times. The CDR3 reads CSAQGGLAKNIQYF. The CDR3 DNA follows: TGCAGCGCACAGGGTGGGTTGGCCAAAAACATTCAGTACTTC. The chain is built from TRBV29-1 and TRBJ2-4, with a possible D match to TRBD1 (6 bases). This CDR3 has 14 residues. CDR1 is SQVTM, CDR2 ANQGSEA, per germline. V dropped 7 bases and J dropped 1 base, with 14 bases sitting between them.

This clonotype was seen just once. The J gene is TRBJ1-6, the V gene TRBV5-1; a weak D match, TRBD1 (5 bases). The CDR3 totals 14 residues. In germline, CDR1 is SGHRS, CDR2 YFSETQ. V lost 0 bases and J 13 bases, leaving 14 bases between the germline ends. Here the CDR3 DNA reads TGCGCCAGCAGCTTGGCTAGGCCGGGGACTCCCCTCCACTTT. It codes for CASSLARPGTPLHF.

CDR3 sequence (DNA): TGTGCCAGCAGTACCGCCTCGGGACAGAACACTGAAGCTTTCTTT. Protein sequence: CASSTASGQNTEAFF. This sequence joins TRBV12-3 or TRBV12-4 and TRBJ1-1; the D gene is possibly TRBD1 (6 bases). This CDR3 is built from 15 residues. Trimming cost V 5 bases and J 1 base, with 14 bases left between them.

The chain has TRBV27 and TRBJ1-4, with D uncertain. This CDR3 spans 14 amino acids. The germline V gene has CDR1 MNHEY and CDR2 SMNVEV (reference sequence). Trimming pared 4 bases from V and 3 bases from J, leaving 9 bases between. CDR3 sequence: CASSSSGSNEKLFF. In DNA form, the CDR3 reads TGTGCCAGCAGTTCATCGGGGTCTAATGAAAAACTGTTTTTT.

There are many counts of this clonotype. The chain has TRBV6-1 and TRBJ1-1; a weak D match, TRBD1 (6 bases). Deletions cut 8 bases from V and 4 bases from J, with 14 bases between. This CDR3 contains 13 residues. Germline V gene lookup returns CDR1 MNHNS and CDR2 SASEGT. CDR3 bases: TGTGCCAGCGGTAGGGGGGAAGGCACTGAAGCTTTCTTT. Its protein is CASGRGEGTEAFF.

This clonotype was detected many times. The chain employs TRBV20-1 and TRBJ2-7; 10 nucleotides align to TRBD1. V shed 6 bases, J shed 0 bases, and the junction held 5 bases outside the gene matches. CDR3 length: 14 residues. The germline V gene encodes CDR1 DFQATT and CDR2 SNEGSKA (reference sequence). The CDR3 DNA sequence: TGCAGTGCCATGGACAGGGGGGCCTCCTACGAGCAGTACTTC. Protein: CSAMDRGASYEQYF.

This clonotype occurred many times. The rearrangement uses TRBV7-2 and TRBJ2-5; D remains ambiguous. V gave up 1 base and J gave up 5 bases, with 11 bases separating them. The CDR3 is 14 residues long. CDR1 is SGHTA and CDR2 is FQGNSA in the germline V gene. CDR3 DNA: TGTGCCAGCAGCTTAGGGCCGCCCCCGGAGACCCAGTACTTC. It yields the protein CASSLGPPPETQYF. The full variable domain, completed using reference TRBV7-2 and TRBJ2-5, is GAGVSQSPSNKVTEKGKDVELRCDPISGHTALYWYRQSLGQGLEFLIYFQGNSAPDKSGLPSDRFSAERTGGSVSTLTIQRTQQEDSAVYLCASSLGPPPETQYFGPGTRLLVL.

CDR3 sequence (DNA): TGCAGTGCTTCAGACAGGGAGGATCAGCCCCAGCATTTT. It is translated as CSASDREDQPQHF. The chain joins TRBV20-1 to TRBJ1-5, with 7 bases matching TRBD1. Germline lookup yields CDR1 DFQATT and CDR2 SNEGSKA (reference sequence). V shed 5 bases, J shed 5 bases, and the junction held 6 bases outside the gene matches. The CDR3 totals 13 residues.

This clonotype was observed a few times. The chain has TRBV28 and TRBJ1-2, with TRBD1 matching 10 bases. This CDR3 contains 13 residues. In germline, CDR1 is MDHEN, CDR2 SYDVKM. J lost 8 bases, V lost 6 bases, and 6 bases had no gene match. The CDR3 nucleotides read TGTGCCAGCAGACTGGGACAGGGGCGAGGCTACACCTTC. This encodes CASRLGQGRGYTF.

There are a few counts of this clonotype. This sequence joins TRBV5-6 and TRBJ2-1, with D maybe TRBD2 (5 bases). The V gene lost 0 bases and the J gene lost 4 bases, with 11 bases spanning the gap. CDR1 and CDR2 from the germline V gene are SGHDT and YYEEEE. This CDR3 has 15 residues. CDR3 nucleotides: TGTGCCAGCAGCTTGGGCTCGTCGGGGTACAATGAGCAGTTCTTC. The encoded protein is CASSLGSSGYNEQFF.

This clonotype has a count of ten or more. The chain recombines TRBV27 with TRBJ2-1, with 7 bases identical to TRBD1. From germline, CDR1 is MNHEY and CDR2 SMNVEV (reference sequence). V was pared by 5 bases and J by 5 bases, with 6 bases of the junction left unmatched. CDR3 length: 14 residues. The CDR3 is CASSLWDRNNEQFF. CDR3 nucleotide sequence: TGTGCCAGCAGTCTGTGGGACAGAAACAATGAGCAGTTCTTC.

The chain is built from TRBV7-9 and TRBJ2-5; 8 bases match TRBD2. Per germline, CDR1 SEHNR and CDR2 FQNEAQ (reference sequence). The trim removed 0 bases at V and 2 bases at J, leaving 5 bases unmatched. This CDR3 has 16 residues. The CDR3 nucleotides are TGTGCCAGCAGCTTAGCCCCAGCGGGGGTTCAAGAGACCCAGTACTTC. Translated, it gives CASSLAPAGVQETQYF.

This clonotype appeared many times. The CDR3, as DNA: TGTGCCATCAGTGTAGGTAGCGGGGGACAAGAGACCCAGTACTTC. It is translated as CAISVGSGGQETQYF. The chain recombines TRBV10-3 with TRBJ2-5, with TRBD2 matching 9 bases. CDR1 ENHRY and CDR2 SYGVKD come from the germline V gene. Trimming at V came to 4 bases and at J to 2 bases, leaving 5 bases not matched to a gene. The CDR3 length is 15 residues.

In the case of this clonotype: A read error may be the cause here, since a much bigger clone is one base away. The chain recombines TRBV20-1 with TRBJ2-1; D remains unclear. Germline values: CDR1 DFQATT, CDR2 SNEGSKA (reference sequence). V lost 3 bases and J 2 bases, leaving 8 bases between the germline ends. CDR3 length equals 13 residues. The CDR3 region is CSASFGPYNEQFF. The CDR3 nucleotides read TGCAGTGCTAGTTTTGGCCCCTACAATGAGCAGTTCTTC.

This clonotype was counted many times. The chain carries TRBV29-1 and TRBJ1-2; 7 bases align to TRBD1. The germline gives CDR1 SQVTM, CDR2 ANQGSEA. V trimming: 5 bases; J trimming: 1 base; junction bases outside the gene matches: 7. The CDR3 is 14 residues long. The CDR3 DNA follows: TGCAGCGTTTTTCCGGGACAGAGTAACTATGGCTACACCTTC. Translated: CSVFPGQSNYGYTF.

This clonotype was picked up many times. The chain employs TRBV20-1 and TRBJ1-5; D remains ambiguous. With 7 bases removed from V and 2 bases from J, the gap between germline ends came to 15 bases. From germline, CDR1 is DFQATT and CDR2 SNEGSKA (reference sequence). This CDR3 spans 14 amino acids. The CDR3 loop reads CSVPRSRGNQPQHF. CDR3 sequence (DNA): TGCAGTGTTCCCAGGAGTAGGGGCAATCAGCCCCAGCATTTT.

This clonotype was counted a single time. DNA of the CDR3: TGTGCCAGCGGCTCAAGGGGGGGAAGCACAGATACGCAGTATTTT. Its protein is CASGSRGGSTDTQYF. The chain uses TRBV12-3 or TRBV12-4 and TRBJ2-3, with D perhaps matching TRBD2 (7 bases). V was trimmed by 8 bases and J by 0 bases, leaving 15 bases between them. There are 15 residues in the CDR3.

This clonotype was detected a few times. The chain links TRBV29-1 to TRBJ2-1; D uncertain. Per the germline V gene, CDR1 is SQVTM and CDR2 is ANQGSEA. This CDR3 is built from 15 residues. The V gene lost 6 bases and the J gene lost 4 bases, with 19 bases spanning the gap. As DNA, the CDR3 is TGCAGCGTGCCGAACCCCGCACCCCCTTACAATGAGCAGTTCTTC. Translating it yields CSVPNPAPPYNEQFF.

The chain couples TRBV2 to TRBJ1-2; D ambiguous. In germline, CDR1 is SNHLY, CDR2 FYNNEI. Deletions cut 6 bases from V and 4 bases from J, with 9 bases between. This CDR3 spans 12 amino acids. The CDR3 region is CASRGYSYGYTF. DNA for the CDR3: TGTGCCAGCAGAGGCTACTCCTATGGCTACACCTTC.

This clonotype was seen ten or more times. The chain employs TRBV29-1 and TRBJ2-7; D possibly corresponds to TRBD2 (6 bases). Germline V gene sequence: CDR1 SQVTM, CDR2 ANQGSEA. Deletions cut 4 bases from V and 2 bases from J, with 9 bases between. The CDR3 covers 12 residues. The CDR3, as DNA: TGCAGCGTTGTGTGGGGGGCCTACGAGCAGTACTTC. Amino acids: CSVVWGAYEQYF.

The table lists this clonotype with many counts. This chain joins TRBV10-3 and TRBJ1-1; TRBD1 aligns across 7 bases. CDR3 length equals 15 residues. The V and J ends lost 10 bases and 5 bases, in that order; junction bases with no gene match: 16. Per the germline V gene, CDR1 is ENHRY and CDR2 is SYGVKD. The CDR3 bases are TGTGCCACAGGGGGGGACAGCTTTTCTCGGACTGAAGCTTTCTTT. It is translated as CATGGDSFSRTEAFF.

V is TRBV7-8 and J is TRBJ1-1; the match to TRBD1 covers 7 bases. The CDR3 covers 16 residues. Germline V gene data show CDR1 as SGHVS and CDR2 as FQNEAQ. J was trimmed by 0 bases and V by 1 base; bases with no gene match: 5. CDR3 DNA: TGTGCCAGCAGCTTAGGACCACAGGGGATGAACACTGAAGCTTTCTTT. Its protein product is CASSLGPQGMNTEAFF.